The sequence of this T cell receptor (beta chain) was determined in a study of T cells in Graves' hyperthyroidism and ophthalmopathy (dated by TCRdb to about 2019). Background for the entire study: Peripheral blood was sampled at the time of initial diagnosis, prior to any treatment. To identify TCR V-J signatures that set the groups apart, the researchers used a discovery cohort of about a hundred patients, made up of under 50 with Graves' ophthalmopathy and some 56 with stable Graves' hyperthyroidism. After sampling, hyperthyroidism patients received methimazole starting at 30 mg daily, and ophthalmopathy patients received high-dose intravenous methylprednisolone. The paper reports TCR Vbeta CDR3 sequencing of roughly 140 peripheral blood samples: some 41 ophthalmopathy, roughly 80 hyperthyroidism and around 17 progressor patients. For training and testing, the approximately 97 patients in the discovery cohort were randomly divided in a 7:3 ratio. An independent validation cohort of about 19 hyperthyroidism patients and roughly 16 patients who later progressed to ophthalmopathy tested prospective prediction of ophthalmopathy. Thyroid tissue and blood T-cell repertoires from six Graves' hyperthyroidism patients were also compared in the study.

In the ophthalmopathy patients, disease was moderately to severely active, with a Clinical Activity Score of 3 or more, a NOSPECS grade of 4 or more, and a duration of less than 3 months. Patients with uncontrolled infections, other autoimmune diseases, pregnancy or lactation were excluded. Diagnoses relied on clinical symptoms, serum thyroxine and TRAb, thyroid ultrasound and orbital computed tomography. PBMCs were separated from 10 ml of fresh peripheral blood using Ficoll-Paque density gradient centrifugation. Total RNA was extracted using Trizol reagent, and RNA quality was assessed on an Agilent 2100 Bioanalyzer. V was cut back by 4 bases and J by 8 bases, leaving a gap of 14 bases between them. CDR1 is given as SQVTM and CDR2 as ANQGSEA, both from the germline V gene. The CDR3, from cysteine to phenylalanine, totals 12 residues. The entry retains the CDR3 DNA only, 36 bases that are in frame from base 1.

Only a few counts were recorded for this clonotype. The clone's antigen remains unknown. Base quality data are lacking; no much larger clone is found one base away. Amplification of TCR beta CDR3 regions was carried out from RNA transcripts. The first round of RT-PCR for the TCR CDR3 was performed with the HTBI primer set and the Qiagen OneStep RT-PCR kit. A second multiplex PCR round built the libraries, followed by size selection and purification. Libraries were sequenced paired-end with 100 bp reads on an Illumina HiSeq2000. In the original analysis: SOAPnuke was used to process the raw data, with reads discarded if the reads contained adapters or uncalled bases, had a mean Phred below 15, or lacked an exact constant-primer or identifier match. High-quality paired reads were merged using COPE v1.2.5, and each unique nucleotide sequence was defined as a clonotype. MiTCR v1.1 was used to align the clonotypes against IMGT TRBV, TRBD and TRBJ reference segments. The analysis was restricted to V-J combinations with a frequency above 0.0001, which together covered 99% to 99.2% of the repertoires. A TCS score was defined as the ratio of F50 (clonal expansion) to E x V (chaos), with BLOSUM62-based TCRdist applied between CDR3 peptides within each V-J. Welch's t-statistics and random forest reduced 450 to 600 V-J features to 13, which were used in a naive Bayes classifier (R e1071). Clones were called with MiXCR by TCRdb after fastp trimmed the public reads at Q25, and only in-frame beta chains were retained. Under each unique CDR3 protein, matching rows form one entry showing the most common genes and DNA. These V and J calls are TCRdb output, not the study's own analysis. This sample gives a few hundred thousand distinct CDR3 sequences in total; 22% of them show up just once. Approximately 49% of the sample goes to the ten largest clones.

Points the paper makes about the study in general: Sample size was not statistically predetermined, and investigators were not blinded to group allocation. Ophthalmopathy was separated from stable hyperthyroidism by a 13 V-J signature model, with just over 85% sensitivity and about 81% specificity obtained in cross-validation and 80%/75% obtained in testing. Most expanded thyroid clonotypes (frequency above 0.001) were also detected in blood, suggesting blood repertoires may reflect thyroid immune responses. During validation, the model predicted progression to ophthalmopathy a median of approximately 7 months ahead of onset, with just under 71% sensitivity and almost 75% specificity.

The chain uses TRBV29-1 and TRBJ1-2; a tentative D call is TRBD1 (5 bases match). The sequenced material came from blood. The sequence was collected from a woman aged 65 to 85 with Graves' ophthalmopathy. The base sequence is TGCAGCGTTGCTAATCAGGGCCGGGGCTACACCTTC. Translation gives CSVANQGRGYTF.